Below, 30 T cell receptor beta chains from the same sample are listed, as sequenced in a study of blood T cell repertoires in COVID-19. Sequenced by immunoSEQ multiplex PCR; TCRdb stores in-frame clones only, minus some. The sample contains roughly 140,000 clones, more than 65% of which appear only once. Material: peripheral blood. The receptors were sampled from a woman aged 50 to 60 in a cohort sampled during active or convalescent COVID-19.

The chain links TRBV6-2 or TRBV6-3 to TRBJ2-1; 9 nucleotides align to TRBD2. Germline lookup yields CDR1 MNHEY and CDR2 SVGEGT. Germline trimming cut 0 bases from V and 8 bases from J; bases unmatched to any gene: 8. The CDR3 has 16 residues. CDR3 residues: CASSYSRLAAVDEQFF. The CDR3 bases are TGTGCCAGCAGTTACTCTCGACTAGCGGCGGTGGATGAGCAGTTCTTC.

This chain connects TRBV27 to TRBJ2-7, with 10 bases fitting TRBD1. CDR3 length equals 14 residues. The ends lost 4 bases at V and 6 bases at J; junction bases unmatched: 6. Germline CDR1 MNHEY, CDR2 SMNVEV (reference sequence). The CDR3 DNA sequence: TGTGCCAGCAGTTGGGGGACAGGGGATGGCGAGCAGTACTTC. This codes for CASSWGTGDGEQYF.

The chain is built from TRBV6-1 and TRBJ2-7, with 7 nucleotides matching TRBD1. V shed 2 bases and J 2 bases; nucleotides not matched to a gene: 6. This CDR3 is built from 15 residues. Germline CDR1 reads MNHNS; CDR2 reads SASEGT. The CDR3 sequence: CASSETGTATYEQYF. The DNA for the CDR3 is TGTGCCAGCAGTGAAACCGGGACAGCCACCTACGAGCAGTACTTC.

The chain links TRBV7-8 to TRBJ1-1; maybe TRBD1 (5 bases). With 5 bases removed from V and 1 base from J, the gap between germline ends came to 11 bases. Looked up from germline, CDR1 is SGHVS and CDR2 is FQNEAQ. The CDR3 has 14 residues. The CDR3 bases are TGTGCCAGCAGCCCACAGGCTACGAACACTGAAGCTTTCTTT. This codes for CASSPQATNTEAFF.

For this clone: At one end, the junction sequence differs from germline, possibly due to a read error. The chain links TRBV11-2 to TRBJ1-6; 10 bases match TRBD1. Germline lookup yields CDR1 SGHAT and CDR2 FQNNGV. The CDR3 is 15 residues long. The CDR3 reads CASSLETGGDSPLHF. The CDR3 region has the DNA TGTGCCAGCAGCCTAGAGACAGGGGGCGATTCACCCCTCCACTTT.

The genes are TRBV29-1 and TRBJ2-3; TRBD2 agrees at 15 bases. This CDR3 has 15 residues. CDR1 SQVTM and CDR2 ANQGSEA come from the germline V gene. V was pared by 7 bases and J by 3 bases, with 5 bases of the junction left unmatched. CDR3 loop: CSAGTSGGMTDTQYF. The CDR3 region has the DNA TGCAGCGCCGGGACTAGCGGGGGGATGACAGATACGCAGTATTTT.

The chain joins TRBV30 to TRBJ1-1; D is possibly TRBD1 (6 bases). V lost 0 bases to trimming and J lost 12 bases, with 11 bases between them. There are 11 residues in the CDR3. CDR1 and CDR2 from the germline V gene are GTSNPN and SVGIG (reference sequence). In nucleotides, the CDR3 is TGTGCCTGGAGTGTGACAGGTTGGCCTTTCTTT. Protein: CAWSVTGWPFF.

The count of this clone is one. DNA of the CDR3: TGTGCCAGTAGTATAGGATCTTTCGGGGTATCCGAGCAGTACTTC. It translates to CASSIGSFGVSEQYF. This chain joins TRBV19 and TRBJ2-7; weak D call: TRBD2 (5 bases). V lost 1 base and J 6 bases, leaving 16 bases between the germline ends. This CDR3 region has 15 residues. In germline, CDR1 is LNHDA, CDR2 SQIVND (reference sequence).

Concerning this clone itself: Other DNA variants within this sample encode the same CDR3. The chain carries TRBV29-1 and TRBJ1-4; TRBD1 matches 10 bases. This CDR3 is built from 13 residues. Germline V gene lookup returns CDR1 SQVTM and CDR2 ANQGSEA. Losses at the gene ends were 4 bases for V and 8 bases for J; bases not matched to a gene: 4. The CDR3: CSVGGQGGEKLFF. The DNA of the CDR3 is TGCAGCGTTGGCGGACAGGGGGGAGAAAAACTGTTTTTT.

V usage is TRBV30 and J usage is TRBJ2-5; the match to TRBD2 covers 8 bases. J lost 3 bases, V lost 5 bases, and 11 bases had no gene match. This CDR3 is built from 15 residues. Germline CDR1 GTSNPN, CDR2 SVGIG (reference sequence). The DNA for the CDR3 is TGTGCCTGGGCCCCCTGGGTTAGCGGGGAAGAGACCCAGTACTTC. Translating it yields CAWAPWVSGEETQYF.

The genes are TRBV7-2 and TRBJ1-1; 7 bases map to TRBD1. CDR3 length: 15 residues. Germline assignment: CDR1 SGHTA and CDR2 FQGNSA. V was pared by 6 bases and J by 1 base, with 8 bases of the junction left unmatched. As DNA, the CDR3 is TGTGCCAGCAGGCAAGACAGGGCCAGGAACACTGAAGCTTTCTTT. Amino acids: CASRQDRARNTEAFF.

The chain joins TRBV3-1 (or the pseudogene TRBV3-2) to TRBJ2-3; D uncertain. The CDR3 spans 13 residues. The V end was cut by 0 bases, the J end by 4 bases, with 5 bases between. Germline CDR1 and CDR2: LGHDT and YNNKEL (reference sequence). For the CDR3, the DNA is TGTGCCAGCAGCCAAGACTCGGCAGATACGCAGTATTTT. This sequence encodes CASSQDSADTQYF.

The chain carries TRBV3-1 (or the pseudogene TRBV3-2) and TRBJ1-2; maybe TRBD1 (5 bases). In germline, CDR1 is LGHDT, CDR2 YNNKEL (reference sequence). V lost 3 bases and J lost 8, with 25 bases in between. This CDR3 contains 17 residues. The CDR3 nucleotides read TGTGCCAGCAGCCAGGATTCAGGGACCGGGAGACTCGCCGGCTACACCTTC. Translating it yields CASSQDSGTGRLAGYTF.

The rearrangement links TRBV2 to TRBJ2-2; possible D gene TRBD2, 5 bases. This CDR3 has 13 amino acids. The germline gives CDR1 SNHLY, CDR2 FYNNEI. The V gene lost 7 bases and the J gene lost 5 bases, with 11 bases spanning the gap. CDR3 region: CASTTEGTGELFF. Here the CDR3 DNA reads TGTGCCAGCACCACAGAGGGAACCGGGGAGCTGTTTTTT.

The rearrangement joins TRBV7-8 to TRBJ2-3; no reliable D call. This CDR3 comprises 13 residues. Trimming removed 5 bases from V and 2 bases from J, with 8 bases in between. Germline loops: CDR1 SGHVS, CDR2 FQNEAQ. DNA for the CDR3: TGTGCCAGCAGCCGACCTAACACAGATACGCAGTATTTT. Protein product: CASSRPNTDTQYF.

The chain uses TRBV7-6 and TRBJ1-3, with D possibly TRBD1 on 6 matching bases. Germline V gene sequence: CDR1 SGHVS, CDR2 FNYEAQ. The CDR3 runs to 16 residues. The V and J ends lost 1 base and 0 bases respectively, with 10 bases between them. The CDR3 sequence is CASSLGGQSSGNTIYF. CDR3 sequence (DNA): TGTGCCAGCAGCTTAGGGGGACAATCCTCTGGAAACACCATATATTTT.

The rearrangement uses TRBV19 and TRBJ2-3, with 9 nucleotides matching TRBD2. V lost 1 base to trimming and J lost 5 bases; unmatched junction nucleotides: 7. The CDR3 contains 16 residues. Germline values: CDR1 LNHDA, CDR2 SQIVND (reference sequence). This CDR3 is CASSIVAGASEDTQYF. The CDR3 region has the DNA TGTGCCAGTAGTATAGTAGCGGGGGCCTCGGAAGATACGCAGTATTTT.

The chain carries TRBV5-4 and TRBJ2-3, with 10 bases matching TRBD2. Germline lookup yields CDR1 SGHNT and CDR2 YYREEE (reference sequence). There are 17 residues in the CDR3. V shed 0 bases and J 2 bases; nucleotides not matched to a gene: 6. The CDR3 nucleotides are TGTGCCAGCAGCTTGGCTAGCGGGGGTTCCCCCACAGATACGCAGTATTTT. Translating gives CASSLASGGSPTDTQYF.

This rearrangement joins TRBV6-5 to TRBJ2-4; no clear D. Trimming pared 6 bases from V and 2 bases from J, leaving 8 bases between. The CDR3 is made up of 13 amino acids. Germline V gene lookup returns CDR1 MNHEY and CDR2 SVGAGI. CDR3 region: CASRALSKNIQYF. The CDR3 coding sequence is TGTGCCAGCAGGGCTTTATCCAAAAACATTCAGTACTTC.

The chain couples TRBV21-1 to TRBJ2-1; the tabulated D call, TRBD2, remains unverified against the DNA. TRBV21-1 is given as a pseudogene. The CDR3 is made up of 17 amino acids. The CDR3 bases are TGTGCCAGCAGCACCCGGTCCCAGCGGGGCTCCTACAATGAGCAGTTCTTC. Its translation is CASSTRSQRGSYNEQFF.

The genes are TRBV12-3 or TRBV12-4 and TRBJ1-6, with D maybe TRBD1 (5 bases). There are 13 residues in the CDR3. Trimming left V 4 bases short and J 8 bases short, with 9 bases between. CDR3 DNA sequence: TGTGCCAGCAGTTCCGTAGGGGATTCACCCCTCCACTTT. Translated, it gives CASSSVGDSPLHF.

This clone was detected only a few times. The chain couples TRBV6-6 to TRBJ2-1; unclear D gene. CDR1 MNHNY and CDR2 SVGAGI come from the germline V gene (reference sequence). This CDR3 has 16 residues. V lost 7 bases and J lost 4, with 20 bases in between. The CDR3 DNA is TGTGCCAGCACCCAAAGCGAAGCGCGGCGTTACAATGAGCAGTTCTTC. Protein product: CASTQSEARRYNEQFF.

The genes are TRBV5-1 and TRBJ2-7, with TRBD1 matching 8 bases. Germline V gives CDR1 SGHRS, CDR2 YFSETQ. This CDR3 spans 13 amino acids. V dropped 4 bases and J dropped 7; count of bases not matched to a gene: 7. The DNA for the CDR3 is TGCGCCAGCAGCATAGGCCAGGGGGCTGAGCAGTACTTC. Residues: CASSIGQGAEQYF. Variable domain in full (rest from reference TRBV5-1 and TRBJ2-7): KAGVTQTPRYLIKTRGQQVTLSCSPISGHRSVSWYQQTPGQGLQFLFEYFSETQRNKGNFPGRFSGRQFSNSRSEMNVSTLELGDSALYLCASSIGQGAEQYFGPGTRLTVT.

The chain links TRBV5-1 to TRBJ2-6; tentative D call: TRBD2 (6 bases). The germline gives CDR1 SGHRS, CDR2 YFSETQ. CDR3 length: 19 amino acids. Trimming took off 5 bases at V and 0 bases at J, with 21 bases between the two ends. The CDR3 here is CASRYVGGDGISGANVLTF. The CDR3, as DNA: TGCGCCAGCAGATACGTCGGCGGGGACGGAATCTCTGGGGCCAACGTCCTGACTTTC.

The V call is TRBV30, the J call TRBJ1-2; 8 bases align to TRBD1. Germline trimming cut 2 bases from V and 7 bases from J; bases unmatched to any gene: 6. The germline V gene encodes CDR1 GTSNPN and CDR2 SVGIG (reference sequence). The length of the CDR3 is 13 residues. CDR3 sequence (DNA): TGTGCCTGGAGTCAGGACAGGGCTGGTGGCTACACCTTC. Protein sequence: CAWSQDRAGGYTF.

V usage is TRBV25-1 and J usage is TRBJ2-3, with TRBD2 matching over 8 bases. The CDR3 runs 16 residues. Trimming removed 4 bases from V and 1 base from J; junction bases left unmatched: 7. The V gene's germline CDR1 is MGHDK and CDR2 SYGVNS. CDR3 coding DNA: TGTGCCAGCAGTGCGTCCTTGCGGGGGGGCACAGATACGCAGTATTTT. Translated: CASSASLRGGTDTQYF. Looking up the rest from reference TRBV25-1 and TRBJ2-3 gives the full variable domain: EADIYQTPRYLVIGTGKKITLECSQTMGHDKMYWYQQDPGMELHLIHYSYGVNSTEKGDLSSESTVSRIRTEHFPLTLESARPSHTSQYLCASSASLRGGTDTQYFGPGTRLTVL.

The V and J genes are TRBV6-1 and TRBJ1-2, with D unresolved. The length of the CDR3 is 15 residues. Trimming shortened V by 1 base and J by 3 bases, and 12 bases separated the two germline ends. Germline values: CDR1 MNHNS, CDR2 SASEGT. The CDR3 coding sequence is TGTGCCAGCAGTGAAGGGAGTTTGACTTACTATGGCTACACCTTC. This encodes CASSEGSLTYYGYTF.

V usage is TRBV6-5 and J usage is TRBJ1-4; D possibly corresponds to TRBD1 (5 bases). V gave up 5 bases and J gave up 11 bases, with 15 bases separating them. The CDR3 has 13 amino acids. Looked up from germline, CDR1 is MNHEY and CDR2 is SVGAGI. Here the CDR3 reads CASSPSGRQKLFF. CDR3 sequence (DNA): TGTGCCAGCAGTCCATCTGGCCGACAGAAACTGTTTTTT.

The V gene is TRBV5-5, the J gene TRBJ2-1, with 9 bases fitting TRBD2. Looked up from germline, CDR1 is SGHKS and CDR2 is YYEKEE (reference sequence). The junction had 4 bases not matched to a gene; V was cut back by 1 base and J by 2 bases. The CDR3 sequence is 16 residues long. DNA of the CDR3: TGTGCCAGCAGCTTGTTATCTAGCGGGACCTACAATGAGCAGTTCTTC. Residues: CASSLLSSGTYNEQFF.

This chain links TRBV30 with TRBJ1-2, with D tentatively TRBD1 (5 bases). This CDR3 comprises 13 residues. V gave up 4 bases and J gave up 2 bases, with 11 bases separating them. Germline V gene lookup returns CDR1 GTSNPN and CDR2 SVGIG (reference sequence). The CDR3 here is CAWTREVNYGYTF. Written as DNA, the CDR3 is TGTGCCTGGACCAGGGAGGTGAACTATGGCTACACCTTC.